A single sample is the source of the 13 T cell receptor beta chains below, sequenced in a study of shared clonotypes between healthy human individuals. Positively selected for CCR7, the CD45RO-negative cells used as naive CD8 cells excluded terminally differentiated effector memory CD45RA+ cells. Libraries were prepared by immunoSEQ multiplex PCR; TCRdb keeps only in-frame clonotypes and omits some of them. There are about 2,200,000 clones in the sample; about 92% occur only once, and approximately 1.7% lies in the top ten. The specimen sequenced was naive CD8+ T cells from PBMCs. All receptors derive from a man between 18 and 29 years old in good health. Some clones in this sample may be carry-over from other donors' samples.

Points on this clone: The same CDR3 also results from other DNA sequences found in this sample. The V call is TRBV7-9, the J call TRBJ1-2; no clear D. The germline V gene encodes CDR1 SEHNR and CDR2 FQNEAQ (reference sequence). Deletions cut 3 bases from V and 1 base from J, with 6 bases between. This CDR3 region has 13 residues. The CDR3 reads CASSFAVNYGYTF. The CDR3 DNA reads as TGTGCCAGCAGCTTTGCGGTTAACTATGGCTACACCTTC.

This chain connects TRBV27 to TRBJ2-1, with D possibly matching TRBD2 (5 bases). V lost 5 bases to trimming and J lost 7 bases, with 21 bases between them. The CDR3 runs 16 residues. Per germline, CDR1 MNHEY and CDR2 SMNVEV (reference sequence). The DNA for the CDR3 is TGTGCCAGCAGTCAGGAAGGGAGTCCGGGTTTTAATGAGCAGTTCTTC. Its translation: CASSQEGSPGFNEQFF.

This sequence joins TRBV9 and TRBJ1-2; TRBD1 matches at 8 bases. Germline V gives CDR1 SGDLS, CDR2 YYNGEE. This CDR3 is built from 14 residues. V trimming: 3 bases; J trimming: 9 bases; junction bases outside the gene matches: 10. Here the CDR3 reads CASSARTGMESYTF. The CDR3 DNA sequence: TGTGCCAGCAGCGCCCGGACAGGGATGGAGAGCTACACCTTC. The full variable domain, rest sourced from reference TRBV9 and TRBJ1-2, is DSGVTQTPKHLITATGQRVTLRCSPRSGDLSVYWYQQSLDQGLQFLIQYYNGEERAKGNILERFSAQQFPDLHSELNLSSLELGDSALYFCASSARTGMESYTFGSGTRLTVV.

The V call is TRBV7-9, the J call TRBJ1-3; D is possibly TRBD1 (5 bases). Trimming removed 5 bases at V and 2 bases at J, with 16 bases between. The germline V gene encodes CDR1 SEHNR and CDR2 FQNEAQ (reference sequence). The CDR3 spans 16 residues. CDR3 bases: TGTGCCAGCAGCGCCCTTGGGGCGGAACCTGGAAACACCATATATTTT. Translation: CASSALGAEPGNTIYF.

The V call is TRBV7-9, the J call TRBJ1-5; 7 bases line up with TRBD1. The length of the CDR3 is 14 residues. The V segment lost 10 bases and the J segment 0 bases; nucleotides outside the gene matches: 6. Germline assignment: CDR1 SEHNR and CDR2 FQNEAQ (reference sequence). CDR3 loop: CATGTENSNQPQHF. Written as DNA, the CDR3 is TGTGCCACCGGGACAGAAAATAGCAATCAGCCCCAGCATTTT. The entire variable domain, with the rest obtained from reference TRBV7-9 and TRBJ1-5, is as follows: DTGVSQNPRHKITKRGQNVTFRCDPISEHNRLYWYRQTLGQGPEFLTYFQNEAQLEKSRLLSDRFSAERPKGSFSTLEIQRTEQGDSAMYLCATGTENSNQPQHFGDGTRLSIL.

The rearrangement joins TRBV6-6 to TRBJ1-1, with D tentatively TRBD1 (6 bases). The V end was cut by 8 bases, the J end by 4 bases, with 20 bases between. The CDR3 is 15 residues long. Germline V gene sequence: CDR1 MNHNY, CDR2 SVGAGI (reference sequence). As DNA, the CDR3 is TGTGCCAGCGGGTTTTCAGGGGACCTCTCCACTGAAGCTTTCTTT. It codes for CASGFSGDLSTEAFF.

The genes are TRBV10-3 and TRBJ2-2; D gene unclear. Germline loops: CDR1 ENHRY, CDR2 SYGVKD. CDR3 length: 14 residues. V gave up 0 bases and J gave up 9 bases, with 11 bases separating them. The CDR3 is CAISESGPSRELFF. Here the CDR3 DNA reads TGTGCCATCAGTGAGTCTGGGCCTTCTAGGGAGCTGTTTTTT.

The chain combines TRBV5-1 with TRBJ2-5, with 7 bases lining up with TRBD2. Trimming at V came to 0 bases and at J to 5 bases, leaving 19 bases not matched to a gene. The germline CDR1 and CDR2 sequences are SGHRS and YFSETQ. This CDR3 spans 19 amino acids. The CDR3 sequence is CASSLGEGSWRGRDETQYF. The CDR3 nucleotides read TGCGCCAGCAGCTTGGGGGAGGGTAGTTGGCGCGGGAGAGATGAGACCCAGTACTTC.

This rearrangement joins TRBV15 to TRBJ2-5; 8 bases line up with TRBD1. Germline CDR1 and CDR2: LNHNV and YYDKDF (reference sequence). The CDR3 covers 15 residues. J was trimmed by 7 bases and V by 6 bases; bases with no gene match: 13. CDR3 in DNA: TGTGCCACCAGGGCGGGAACAGGGGGTGAGTTGACCCAGTACTTC. Its translation: CATRAGTGGELTQYF. Based on the CDR3 plus reference TRBV15 and TRBJ2-5, the full variable domain is DAMVIQNPRYQVTQFGKPVTLSCSQTLNHNVMYWYQQKSSQAPKLLFHYYDKDFNNEADTPDNFQSRRPNTSFCFLDIRSPGLGDTAMYLCATRAGTGGELTQYFGPGTRLLVL.

The CDR3 DNA follows: TGTGCCAGCAGGGGGACGGAGAATAGCAATCAGCCCCAGCATTTT. Translated, it gives CASRGTENSNQPQHF. The genes are TRBV2 and TRBJ1-5, with D possibly matching TRBD1 (5 bases). The CDR3 has 15 amino acids. CDR1 and CDR2 (germline): SNHLY, FYNNEI. The V and J ends lost 6 bases and 0 bases respectively, with 12 bases between them. Variable domain in full (rest from reference TRBV2 and TRBJ1-5): EPEVTQTPSHQVTQMGQEVILRCVPISNHLYFYWYRQILGQKVEFLVSFYNNEISEKSEIFDDQFSVERPDGSNFTLKIRSTKLEDSAMYFCASRGTENSNQPQHFGDGTRLSIL.

The chain couples TRBV6-4 to TRBJ2-7; maybe TRBD1 (6 bases). Germline CDR1 is MRHNA and CDR2 is SNTAGT. The CDR3 sequence is 14 residues long. With 1 base removed from V and 6 bases from J, the gap between germline ends came to 13 bases. The CDR3 region is CASSDFGRGGEQYF. The CDR3 nucleotides are TGTGCCAGCAGTGACTTCGGCAGGGGTGGCGAGCAGTACTTC.

This chain connects TRBV9 to TRBJ2-7, with TRBD1 matching over 9 bases. Trimming at V came to 1 base and at J to 5 bases, leaving 7 bases not matched to a gene. Germline V gives CDR1 SGDLS, CDR2 YYNGEE. The CDR3 runs to 15 residues. In DNA form, the CDR3 reads TGTGCCAGCAGCGTATGGGGGACAGGGAACAACGAGCAGTACTTC. This encodes CASSVWGTGNNEQYF.

This clone was detected once. This sequence joins TRBV5-4 and TRBJ1-1; D is uncertain. Germline V gives CDR1 SGHNT, CDR2 YYREEE (reference sequence). CDR3 length equals 15 residues. Trimming pared 4 bases from V and 6 bases from J, leaving 19 bases between. The CDR3 here is CASSPPRASIAEAFF. The CDR3 nucleotides are TGTGCCAGCAGCCCCCCAAGGGCCAGCATCGCTGAAGCTTTCTTT.